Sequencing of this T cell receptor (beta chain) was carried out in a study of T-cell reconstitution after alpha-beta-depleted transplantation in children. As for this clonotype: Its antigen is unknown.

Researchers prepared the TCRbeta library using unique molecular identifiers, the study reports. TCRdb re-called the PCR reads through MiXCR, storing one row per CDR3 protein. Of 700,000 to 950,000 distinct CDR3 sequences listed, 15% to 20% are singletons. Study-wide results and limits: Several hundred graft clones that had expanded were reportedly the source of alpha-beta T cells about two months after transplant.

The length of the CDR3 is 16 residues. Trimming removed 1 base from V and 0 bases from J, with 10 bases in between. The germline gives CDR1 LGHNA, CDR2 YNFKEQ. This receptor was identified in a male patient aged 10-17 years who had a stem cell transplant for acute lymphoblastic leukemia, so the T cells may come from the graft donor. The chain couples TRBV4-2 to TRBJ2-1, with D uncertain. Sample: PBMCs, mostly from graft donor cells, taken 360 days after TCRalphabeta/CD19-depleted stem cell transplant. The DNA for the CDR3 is TGTGCCAGCAGCCAAGGTGTGCTCGCCTCCTACAATGAGCAGTTCTTC. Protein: CASSQGVLASYNEQFF.